Listed below are T cell receptor beta chains from one sample, sequenced in a study of T cells in localized non-small cell lung cancer. The protocol was immunoSEQ multiplex PCR, while the TCRdb copy is restricted to in-frame clones and leaves out a portion. The sample yields under 40,000 clones, 80% to 90% seen once. The material sequenced was peripheral blood, taken before any cancer treatment. The receptors stem from a male donor older than 55 with stage III lung adenocarcinoma. The CDR3 runs from the conserved cysteine through the conserved F or W. The D gene is left open where the match is weak. Rows give clone size only sometimes, using once, few, many, or a class for an expanded clone.

>once|NA|13|TRBJ1-2|TRBV27
TGTGCCAGCAGTTTATCAGGGGACTATGGCTACACCTTC
CASSLSGDYGYTF
>NA|TRBD1|16|TRBJ1-2|TRBV4-1
TGCGCCAGCAGCCCCGGGGGGGACAGGGGTAGCTATGGCTACACCTTC
CASSPGGDRGSYGYTF
>NA|NA|16|TRBJ2-5|TRBV25-1
TGTGCCAGCAGTGAATGGAGGGGGTCTCCCGTAGAGACCCAGTACTTC
CASSEWRGSPVETQYF
>NA|NA|15|TRBJ1-5|TRBV19
TGTGCCAGTAGTATTATGGGGGCTAATGGTCAGCCCCAGCATTTT
CASSIMGANGQPQHF
>NA|NA|12|TRBJ2-3|TRBV9
TGTGCCAGCAGCGCCCCAGGGGATACGCAGTATTTT
CASSAPGDTQYF
>once|TRBD1|17|TRBJ1-4|TRBV12-5
TGTGCTAGTGGTTTGGTCGGTAGGGACAGGGCAAGGGAAAAACTGTTTTTT
CASGLVGRDRAREKLFF
>NA|NA|16|TRBJ2-7|TRBV6-1
TGTGCCAGCAGTGAAATTATAGGACGGGACCCCTACGAGCAGTACTTC
CASSEIIGRDPYEQYF
>NA|TRBD1|14|TRBJ1-5|TRBV30
TGTGCCTGGAGTGCCGGACAGGGGGCGAATCCCCAGCATTTT
CAWSAGQGANPQHF
>NA|NA|15|TRBJ1-1|TRBV19
TGTGCCAGTAGTCTCCAACAGGGAATCAAGACTGAAGCTTTCTTT
CASSLQQGIKTEAFF
>NA|NA|16|TRBJ2-3|TRBV5-6
TGTGCCAGCAGCTTGAGCTCCACAATCAACACAGATACGCAGTATTTT
CASSLSSTINTDTQYF
>NA|NA|15|TRBJ1-4|TRBV19
TGTGCCAGTAGTAGACGAACAGGAACTAATGAAAAACTGTTTTTT
CASSRRTGTNEKLFF
>NA|NA|12|TRBJ2-2|TRBV10-3
TGTGCCATCAGGCAGGGTCCCGGGGAGCTGTTTTTT
CAIRQGPGELFF
>NA|NA|12|TRBJ2-5|TRBV28
TGTGCCAGCAGACCACCAGTGGGGACCCAGTACTTC
CASRPPVGTQYF
>NA|NA|14|TRBJ1-2|TRBV19
TGTGCCAGTAGTATTCAGGCCGGAAATTATGGCTACACCTTC
CASSIQAGNYGYTF
>few|NA|12|TRBJ2-3|TRBV10-1
TGCGCCAGCAGTTCGACCACAGATACGCAGTATTTT
CASSSTTDTQYF
>NA|NA|16|TRBJ2-5|TRBV7-9
TGTGCCAGCAGCCCAGGGGATGGAGGGGGAGGAGAGACCCAGTACTTC
CASSPGDGGGGETQYF
>NA|NA|13|TRBJ2-1|TRBV7-2
TGTGCCAGCAGCTGGGGGGACTACAATGAGCAGTTCTTC
CASSWGDYNEQFF
>NA|NA|15|TRBJ1-2|TRBV11-2
TGTGCCAGCAGCTTAGCCCCCGGCACGAGTGATGGCTACACCTTC
CASSLAPGTSDGYTF
>NA|TRBD2|15|TRBJ2-3|TRBV10-3
TGTGCCATCAGTGACGGGGGGACTAATAGAGATACGCAGTATTTT
CAISDGGTNRDTQYF
>few|NA|15|TRBJ2-1|TRBV5-4
TGTGCCAGCAGCTTGGGAGGAGGCCCATTCAATGAGCAGTTCTTC
CASSLGGGPFNEQFF
>few|NA|13|TRBJ2-2|TRBV7-6
TGTGCCAGCAGCGTAGGAGGCACCGGGGAGCTGTTTTTT
CASSVGGTGELFF
>NA|NA|12|TRBJ1-4|TRBV6-6
TGTGCCAGCACCTTTGGGGGTGAAAAACTGTTTTTT
CASTFGGEKLFF
>NA|NA|15|TRBJ2-1|TRBV27
TGTGCCAGCAGTTTAGGCGGGGCCTCCTACAATGAGCAGTTCTTC
CASSLGGASYNEQFF
>NA|TRBD2|17|TRBJ2-1|TRBV28
TGTGCCAGCAGAGGGGGGGGGACCGGGACTAGCTTCAATGAGCAGTTCTTC
CASRGGGTGTSFNEQFF
>NA|TRBD1|15|TRBJ1-3|TRBV28
TGTGCCAGCACCAAGACAGGGAGCTCTGGAAACACCATATATTTT
CASTKTGSSGNTIYF
>NA|NA|13|TRBJ1-1|TRBV30
TGTGCCTGGAGTGCTCTCGTGAACACTGAAGCTTTCTTT
CAWSALVNTEAFF
>once|TRBD1|15|TRBJ1-5|TRBV30
TGTGCCTGGAGTGTAGGACAGGGGGCAGGACAGCCCCAGCATTTT
CAWSVGQGAGQPQHF
>NA|TRBD1|17|TRBJ2-7|TRBV9
TGTGCCAGCAGCGTAGGGCCTGGACAGGTGAGAATCTACGAGCAGTACTTC
CASSVGPGQVRIYEQYF
>NA|NA|15|TRBJ1-2|TRBV14
TGTGCCAGCAGCCAGCGGCTATCCACGAACTATGGCTACACCTTC
CASSQRLSTNYGYTF
>few|NA|14|TRBJ1-3|TRBV7-7
TGTGCCAGCAGCTTAGGGGGGCTTGGAAACACCATATATTTT
CASSLGGLGNTIYF
>NA|TRBD2|17|TRBJ2-3|TRBV19
TGTGCCAGTAGTATCGCTGCGGGAGCAGGCCGTGCAGATACGCAGTATTTT
CASSIAAGAGRADTQYF
>NA|NA|13|TRBJ2-2|TRBV5-8
TGTGCCAGCAAACGTCAGAACACCGGGGAGCTGTTTTTT
CASKRQNTGELFF
>NA|NA|14|TRBJ1-1|TRBV6-1
TGTGCCAGCAGCTGGGAGGGTGGGAACACTGAAGCTTTCTTT
CASSWEGGNTEAFF
>NA|TRBD1|16|TRBJ1-6|TRBV9
TGTGCCAGCAGCCCATCAGGACAGGGGGCGGGTTCACCCCTCCACTTT
CASSPSGQGAGSPLHF
>NA|NA|16|TRBJ2-2|TRBV5-1
TGCGCCAGCAGCTTATCCGGGACATCGAACACCGGGGAGCTGTTTTTT
CASSLSGTSNTGELFF
>NA|NA|15|TRBJ1-3|TRBV6-6
TGTGCCAGCTCCATAGCCGGACCCTCTGGAAACACCATATATTTT
CASSIAGPSGNTIYF
>NA|NA|11|TRBJ2-1|TRBV10-3
TGTGCCATCGGGTCTACGGTAGAGCAGTTCTTC
CAIGSTVEQFF
>NA|TRBD2|17|TRBJ2-2|TRBV6-1
TGTGCCAGCAGTGAAGGGGCGGGAGGTTCGAACACCGGGGAGCTGTTTTTT
CASSEGAGGSNTGELFF
>NA|NA|16|TRBJ2-5|TRBV27
TGTGCCAGCAGCACAAGAGGGTTTGACGTACAAGAGACCCAGTACTTC
CASSTRGFDVQETQYF
>NA|NA|11|TRBJ2-3|TRBV6-1
TGTGCCAGCAAGGGTACAGATACGCAGTATTTT
CASKGTDTQYF
>NA|NA|11|TRBJ1-1|TRBV6-6
TGTGTCACGCGGGTGAACACTGAAGCTTTCTTT
CVTRVNTEAFF
>NA|NA|14|TRBJ2-1|TRBV5-5
TGTGCCAGCAGGGTCAGACCCAACGCCGATGAGCAGTTCTTC
CASRVRPNADEQFF
>few|TRBD2|14|TRBJ2-1|TRBV10-3
TGTGCCACCAAGACTAGCGGAAGCTACAATGAGCAGTTCTTC
CATKTSGSYNEQFF
>NA|NA|15|TRBJ1-1|TRBV27
TGTGCCAGCAGTTTTGGGGGCAGCTTGAACACTGAAGCTTTCTTT
CASSFGGSLNTEAFF
>once|TRBD2|15|TRBJ2-7|TRBV19
TGTGCCAGTAGTTTATCTAGCGGGTCCTCCTACGAGCAGTACTTC
CASSLSSGSSYEQYF
>once|TRBD2|14|TRBJ2-3|TRBV28
TGTGCCAGCACGGAGCGGGGGGGCAGGGATACGCAGTATTTT
CASTERGGRDTQYF
>NA|NA|16|TRBJ1-1|TRBV4-1
TGCGCCAGCAGCCAAGGGTTTGGCAGATTGAACACTGAAGCTTTCTTT
CASSQGFGRLNTEAFF
>once|NA|11|TRBJ2-1|TRBV25-1
TGTGCCAGCAGTGGGCTTCGGGAGCAGTTCTTC
CASSGLREQFF